One sample yielded the 13 T cell receptor beta chains listed below, sequenced in a study of CD8 T cells in Susac syndrome (dated 2019 in TCRdb). Receptors were amplified or captured by the immunoSEQ multiplex PCR assay. RNA was extracted using the RNeasy kit, and roughly 0.5 to 1 ug of the RNA was reverse transcribed with random hexamers. The public reads were reprocessed in TCRdb via fastp at Q25 and MiXCR, keeping in-frame beta chains. Records with the same CDR3 protein are collapsed into one entry carrying the most frequent genes and DNA. A total of 140,000 or so distinct CDR3 sequences appear in this sample, 90% to 97% of them only once. Approximately 0.08% of the sample is taken by the ten largest. Sequencing was carried out using CD4+ T cells from PBMCs. These receptors were obtained from a human donor with Susac syndrome.

This chain connects TRBV11-2 to TRBJ2-3, with D possibly TRBD2 on 6 matching bases. The V gene's germline CDR1 is SGHAT and CDR2 FQNNGV. V was cut by 4 bases and J by 3 bases, with 11 bases left in between. The CDR3 extends over 14 amino acids. The CDR3 is CASSSHGGTDTQYF. The CDR3 bases are TGTGCCAGCAGCTCTCACGGGGGTACAGATACGCAGTATTTT.

The rearrangement uses TRBV20-1 and TRBJ1-2; a possible D gene is TRBD1 (6 bases). Per germline, CDR1 DFQATT and CDR2 SNEGSKA (reference sequence). With 8 bases removed from V and 8 bases from J, the gap between germline ends came to 21 bases. The CDR3 totals 13 residues. The CDR3: CSSNRQASGGYTF. CDR3 sequence (DNA): TGCAGTTCGAATCGACAGGCGTCAGGGGGCTACACCTTC.

The chain combines TRBV20-1 with TRBJ2-7; the D is unclear. Trimming took off 4 bases at V and 0 bases at J, with 10 bases between the two ends. CDR1 is DFQATT, CDR2 SNEGSKA, per germline (reference sequence). The CDR3 has 13 residues. The CDR3 loop is CSAKGRSSYEQYF. CDR3 sequence (DNA): TGCAGTGCTAAAGGACGGAGCTCCTACGAGCAGTACTTC.

V usage is TRBV5-4 and J usage is TRBJ2-1, with D possibly being TRBD1 or TRBD2 (5 bases each). V lost 4 bases to trimming and J lost 5 bases, with 19 bases between them. The CDR3 runs to 16 residues. Per germline, CDR1 SGHNT and CDR2 YYREEE (reference sequence). CDR3 residues: CASSKGSGTIDNEQFF. The CDR3 DNA sequence: TGTGCCAGCAGCAAAGGATCCGGGACGATCGACAATGAGCAGTTCTTC. Full variable domain (missing parts from reference TRBV5-4 and TRBJ2-1): ETGVTQSPTHLIKTRGQQVTLRCSSQSGHNTVSWYQQALGQGPQFIFQYYREEENGRGNFPPRFSGLQFPNYSSELNVNALELDDSALYLCASSKGSGTIDNEQFFGPGTRLTVL.

The rearrangement joins TRBV20-1 to TRBJ2-3; 14 bases align to TRBD2. V was pared by 5 bases and J by 6 bases, with 7 bases of the junction left unmatched. The CDR3 contains 15 residues. The germline CDR1 and CDR2 sequences are DFQATT and SNEGSKA (reference sequence). The CDR3: CSAVRLAGGRDTQYF. The CDR3 DNA sequence: TGCAGTGCTGTCCGACTAGCGGGAGGGCGCGATACGCAGTATTTT.

The rearrangement links TRBV29-1 to TRBJ2-2, with 9 bases identical to TRBD1. Trimming cost V 5 bases and J 5 bases; bases outside gene matches: 6. From germline, CDR1 is SQVTM and CDR2 ANQGSEA. The CDR3 is 14 amino acids. CDR3: CSVRGTGNTGELFF. CDR3 DNA sequence: TGCAGCGTTCGAGGGACAGGGAATACCGGGGAGCTGTTTTTT.

The rearrangement joins TRBV4-1 to TRBJ2-4, with 16 bases that match TRBD2. The V gene's germline CDR1 is MGHRA and CDR2 YSYEKL. Losses at the gene ends were 4 bases for V and 0 bases for J; bases not matched to a gene: 3. CDR3 length: 18 amino acids. The CDR3 DNA follows: TGCGCCAGCAGCCCGGGACTAGCGGGGGGGATAGCCAAAAACATTCAGTACTTC. Protein sequence: CASSPGLAGGIAKNIQYF.

This clonotype was seen just once. CDR3 amino acids: CASSLETGGDEQYF. CDR3 coding DNA: TGCGCCAGCAGCTTAGAGACAGGGGGCGACGAGCAGTACTTC. V usage is TRBV5-1 and J usage is TRBJ2-7; TRBD1 agrees at 10 bases. Per germline, CDR1 SGHRS and CDR2 YFSETQ. The CDR3 is 14 amino acids. The V gene end was trimmed by 2 bases and the J gene end by 5 bases; junction bases not matched to a gene: 4.

This clonotype appeared a single time. CDR3 sequence reads: CASSQVTETNYGYTF. The CDR3 bases are TGTGCCAGCAGCCAAGTGACAGAAACTAACTATGGCTACACCTTC. The J gene is TRBJ1-2, the V gene TRBV4-2, with a tentative D call TRBD1 (5 bases). Germline V gives CDR1 LGHNA, CDR2 YNFKEQ. This CDR3 is 15 amino acids long. The ends were cut back, 1 base at V and 0 bases at J, with 9 bases in the middle.

The chain has TRBV7-6 and TRBJ1-6; D gene uncertain. The germline V and J ends were trimmed by 1 base and 8 bases, with 12 bases remaining between them. Germline CDR1 is SGHVS and CDR2 is FNYEAQ. The length of the CDR3 is 15 residues. The chain's CDR3 is CASSLELGRHSPLHF. DNA for the CDR3: TGTGCCAGCAGCTTAGAGTTGGGAAGGCATTCACCCCTCCACTTT.

The rearrangement uses TRBV6-5 and TRBJ2-5; 9 nucleotides line up with TRBD2. Unmatched junction bases numbered 10, after V lost 3 bases and J lost 5 bases. The CDR3 is 16 residues long. From germline, CDR1 is MNHEY and CDR2 SVGAGI. The CDR3 region has the DNA TGTGCCAGCAGTTATCAGGGCGGGAGGGCCTCGGAGACCCAGTACTTC. Translating gives CASSYQGGRASETQYF.

The gene calls are TRBV5-8 and TRBJ2-7; D is uncertain. The germline V gene encodes CDR1 SGHTS and CDR2 YDEGEE. The CDR3 contains 13 residues. The V end lost 1 base, the J end lost 3 bases, and 8 bases lay between the germline ends. CDR3 bases: TGTGCCAGCAGCTTGTCCGCAGGCTACGAGCAGTACTTC. Protein sequence: CASSLSAGYEQYF.

The CDR3 protein is CSASPLRGDEGETQYF. As DNA, the CDR3 is TGCAGTGCTAGTCCTCTCCGGGGAGACGAGGGAGAGACCCAGTACTTC. The V call is TRBV20-1, the J call TRBJ2-5; tentative D call: TRBD2 (5 bases). Trimming took off 3 bases at V and 4 bases at J, with 21 bases between the two ends. The CDR3 extends over 16 amino acids. Looked up from germline, CDR1 is DFQATT and CDR2 is SNEGSKA (reference sequence).